This T cell receptor (beta chain) was identified during a study of blood T cell repertoires in COVID-19. Study summary: The origin of the acute and convalescent COVID-19 samples was the United States, Italy and Spain.

Across fewer than 25 US areas, participants ranged in age from about 18 to 89 years. In the study's own analysis: How many nucleated cells were present was estimated from reference gene primer amplification. Produced via immunoSEQ multiplex PCR; TCRdb's table is partial and in-frame only. V and J calls plus clone size are reproduced from that table; the DNA served to infer D and trimming. The repertoire includes 380,000 or so clones, around 87% of them detected once, and 1% to 1.5% sits in the top ten. The CDR3 is 15 residues long. CDR1 and CDR2 from the germline V gene are GTSNPN and SVGIG (reference sequence). With V trimmed by 2 bases and J by 5 bases, 9 bases remained unmatched.

The sequenced material came from PBMCs or T cells enriched from blood (not recorded which). The source of this sequence is a man between 25 and 39 years old who had recovered from COVID-19. This rearrangement joins TRBV30 to TRBJ2-1, with 7 nucleotides matching TRBD2. CDR3 sequence (DNA): TGTGCCTGGAGTCGACTCGGACTAGAGGACAATGAGCAGTTCTTC. Its protein product is CAWSRLGLEDNEQFF.